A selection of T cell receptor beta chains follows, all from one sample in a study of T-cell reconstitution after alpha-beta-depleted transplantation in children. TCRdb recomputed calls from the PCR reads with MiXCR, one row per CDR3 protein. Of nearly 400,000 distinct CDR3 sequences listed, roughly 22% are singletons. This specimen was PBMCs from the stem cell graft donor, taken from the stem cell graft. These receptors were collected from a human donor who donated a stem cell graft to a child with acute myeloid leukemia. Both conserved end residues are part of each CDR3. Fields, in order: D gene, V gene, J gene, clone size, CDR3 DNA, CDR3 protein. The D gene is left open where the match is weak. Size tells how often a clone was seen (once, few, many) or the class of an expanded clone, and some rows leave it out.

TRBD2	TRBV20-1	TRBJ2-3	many	TGCAGCGGCGCGCTAGCGGGAGTAGATACGCAGTATTTT	CSGALAGVDTQYF
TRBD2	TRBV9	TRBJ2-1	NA	TGTGCCAGCAGCGTAACTAGCGGGAGGCCGGGGGCCTACAATGAGCAGTTCTTC	CASSVTSGRPGAYNEQFF
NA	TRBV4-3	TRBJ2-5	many	TGCGCCAGCAGCCAAGAAGGTTGGGGAAGAGGGGAGACCCAGTACTTC	CASSQEGWGRGETQYF
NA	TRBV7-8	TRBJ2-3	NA	TGTGCCAGCACCCTATTACTCCGGGACAACACAGATACGCAGTATTTT	CASTLLLRDNTDTQYF
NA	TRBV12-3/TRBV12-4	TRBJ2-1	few	TGTGCCAGCGCGTCACCGGGACTAGGGGGCAGTGAGCAGTTCTTC	CASASPGLGGSEQFF
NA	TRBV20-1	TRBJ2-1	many	TGCAGTGCGGAGAGGGAGTATGAGCAGTTCTTC	CSAEREYEQFF
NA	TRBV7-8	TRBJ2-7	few	TGTGCCAGCAGCCGGACATCGATGGCGGGACGCAACTCCTACGAGCAGTACTTC	CASSRTSMAGRNSYEQYF
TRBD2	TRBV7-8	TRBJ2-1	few	TGTGCCAGCAGCACTAGCGCACCGGGACCCTACAATGAGCAGTTCTTC	CASSTSAPGPYNEQFF
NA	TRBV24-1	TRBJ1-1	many	TGTGCCACCAGTGATGTGAACACTGAAGCTTTCTTT	CATSDVNTEAFF
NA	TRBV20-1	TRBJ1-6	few	TGCAGTGCTAGGGGCAGGGCAGATAATTCACCCCTCCACTTT	CSARGRADNSPLHF
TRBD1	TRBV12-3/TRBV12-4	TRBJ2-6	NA	TGTGCCAGCAGTCCCCTCCGGGACAGAGCTGGGGCCAACGTCCTGACTTTC	CASSPLRDRAGANVLTF
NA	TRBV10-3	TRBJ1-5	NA	TGTGCCATCAGTGAGTTTAGCAATCAGCCCCAGCATTTT	CAISEFSNQPQHF
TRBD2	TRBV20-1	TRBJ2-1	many	TGCAGTGCCTCGGGCGAGCGGGAGAGTAATGAGCAGTTCTTC	CSASGERESNEQFF
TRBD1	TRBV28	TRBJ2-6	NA	TGTGCCGGCAGTTACAGGACAGGGTACTCTGGGGCCAACGTCCTGACTTTC	CAGSYRTGYSGANVLTF
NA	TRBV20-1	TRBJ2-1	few	TGCAGTGCAGCACAGGGTCCCAGGTACAATGAGCAGTTCTTC	CSAAQGPRYNEQFF
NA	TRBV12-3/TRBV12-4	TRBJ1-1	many	TGTGCCAGCAGCGTCGGAGGGGGGATCGACACTGAAGCTTTCTTT	CASSVGGGIDTEAFF
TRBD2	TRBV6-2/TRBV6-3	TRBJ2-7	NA	TGTGCCAGCAGTTGGGGTAAGAGACTAGCGGGGACCTACGAGCAGTACTTC	CASSWGKRLAGTYEQYF
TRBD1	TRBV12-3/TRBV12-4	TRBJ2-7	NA	TGTGCCAGCAGTGGGGGACAGAACCCCTACGAGCAGTACTTC	CASSGGQNPYEQYF
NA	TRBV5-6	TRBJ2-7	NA	TGTGCCAGCAGCTTTATAGTTAGCGAGCAGTACTTC	CASSFIVSEQYF
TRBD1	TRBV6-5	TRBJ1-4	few	TGTGCCAGCAGTTCCAGGGGGAATGAAAAACTGTTTTTT	CASSSRGNEKLFF
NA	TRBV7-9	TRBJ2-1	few	TGTGCCAGCAGCTCAACCTCCTACAATGAGCAGTTCTTC	CASSSTSYNEQFF
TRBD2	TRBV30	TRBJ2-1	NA	TGTGCCTGGAGTGTATTCCGGACTAGCGGGAAATGGAATGAGCAGTTCTTC	CAWSVFRTSGKWNEQFF
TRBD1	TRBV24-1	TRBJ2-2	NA	TGTGCCACCAGTGATCCGGACAGGGGAGTTGGCGGGGAGCTGTTTTTT	CATSDPDRGVGGELFF
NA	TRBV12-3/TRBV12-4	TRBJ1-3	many	TGTGCCAGCAGTGGACGGCTTGGAAACACCATATATTTT	CASSGRLGNTIYF
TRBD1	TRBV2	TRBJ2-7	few	TGTGCCAGCAGCACCGGGACAGGGAACTACGAGCAGTACTTC	CASSTGTGNYEQYF
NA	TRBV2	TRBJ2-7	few	TGTGCCAGCGGAGTAGATAAGCGGAGCTCCTACGAGCAGTACTTC	CASGVDKRSSYEQYF
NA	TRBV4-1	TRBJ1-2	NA	TGCGCCAGCAGCCAACAAGACAGGTATGGCTACACCTTC	CASSQQDRYGYTF
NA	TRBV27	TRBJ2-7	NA	TGTGCCAGCAGTCTGAACCCTCCCTACGAGCAGTACTTC	CASSLNPPYEQYF
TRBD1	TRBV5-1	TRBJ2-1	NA	TGCGCCAGCACAGACAGGGAAGGCAATGAGCAGTTCTTC	CASTDREGNEQFF
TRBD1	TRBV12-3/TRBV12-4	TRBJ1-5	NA	TGTGCCAGCAGCTCCGGGACAGGGAGAGGCAATCAGCCCCAGCATTTT	CASSSGTGRGNQPQHF
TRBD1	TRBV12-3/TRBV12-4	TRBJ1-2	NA	TGTGCCAGCAGTTTACCTGGGACAGCTAACTATGGCTACACCTTC	CASSLPGTANYGYTF
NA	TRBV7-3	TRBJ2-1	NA	TGTGCCAGCACCCTCGGGGGAGCCCTTCTCAATGAGCAGTTCTTC	CASTLGGALLNEQFF
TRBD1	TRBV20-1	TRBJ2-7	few	TGCAGTGCTAGACCCCGGGACAGCTCCTACGAGCAGTACTTC	CSARPRDSSYEQYF
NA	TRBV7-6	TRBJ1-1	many	TGTGCCAGCAGCTTAGAGCCGAACACTGAAGCTTTCTTT	CASSLEPNTEAFF
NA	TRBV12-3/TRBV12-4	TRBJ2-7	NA	TGTGCCAGCACGCGGAGCTCCTACGAGCAGTACTTC	CASTRSSYEQYF
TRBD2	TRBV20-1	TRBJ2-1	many	TGCAGTGCTAGAGGGACTAGCCTAGGAGAGCAGTTCTTC	CSARGTSLGEQFF
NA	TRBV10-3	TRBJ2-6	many	TGTGCCATCAGTGACTTCATTTCATCTGGGGCCAACGTCCTGACTTTC	CAISDFISSGANVLTF
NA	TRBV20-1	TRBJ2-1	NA	TGCAGTGCTAGAGGGCCCAATGAGCAGTTCTTC	CSARGPNEQFF
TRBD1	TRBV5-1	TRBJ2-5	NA	TGCGCCAGCAGCCCGGCTGGACAGGGTGAGACCCAGTACTTC	CASSPAGQGETQYF
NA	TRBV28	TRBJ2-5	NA	TGTGCCAGCAGTTTTTTTCTTAGGGAATACCTACAAGAGACCCAGTACTTC	CASSFFLREYLQETQYF
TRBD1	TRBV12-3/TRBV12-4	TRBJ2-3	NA	TGTGCCAGCAGTTTAACGTCGGGACAGGGAGTCCTCACAGATACGCAGTATTTT	CASSLTSGQGVLTDTQYF
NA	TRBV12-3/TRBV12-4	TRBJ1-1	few	TGTGCCAGCAGTTTCCCGACAGTTAACACTGAAGCTTTCTTT	CASSFPTVNTEAFF
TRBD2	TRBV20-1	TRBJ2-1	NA	TGCAGCGCAATGCCGGGACTAGCGAGATACAGTGAGCAGTTCTTC	CSAMPGLARYSEQFF
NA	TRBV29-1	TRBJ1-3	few	TGCAGCCAACAGTCTGGAAACACCATATATTTT	CSQQSGNTIYF
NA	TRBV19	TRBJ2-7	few	TGTGCCAGTTCGCGGGGCACCTACGAGCAGTACTTC	CASSRGTYEQYF
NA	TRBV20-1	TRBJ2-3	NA	TGCAGTGCTACACTAACCGGGACGGTGGGAGATACGCAGTATTTT	CSATLTGTVGDTQYF
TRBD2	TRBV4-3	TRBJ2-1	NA	TGCGCCAGCAGCCAAGATACACTAGCGGGAGCTTACAATGAGCAGTTCTTC	CASSQDTLAGAYNEQFF
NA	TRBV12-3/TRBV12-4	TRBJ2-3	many	TGTGCCAGCAGGGTGGGACCTAGCACAGATACGCAGTATTTT	CASRVGPSTDTQYF
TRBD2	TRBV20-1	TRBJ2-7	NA	TGCAGTGCTAATCCCGGACTAGCGGGGACCTACGAGCAGTACTTC	CSANPGLAGTYEQYF
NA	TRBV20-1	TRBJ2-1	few	TGCAGTGCTAGACCAAGGGTTTTAGGGGGGCTCAATGAGCAGTTCTTC	CSARPRVLGGLNEQFF
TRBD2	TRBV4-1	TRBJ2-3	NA	TGCGCCAGCAGCCAGACTAGCGGGAGGGCCCTCGTGTCAGATACGCAGTATTTT	CASSQTSGRALVSDTQYF
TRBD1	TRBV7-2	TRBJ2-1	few	TGTGCCAGCAGTCCCTGGGCTGGGACAGTCTACAATGAGCAGTTCTTC	CASSPWAGTVYNEQFF
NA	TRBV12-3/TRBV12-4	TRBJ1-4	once	TGTGCCAGCAGCCTCCAGGGGTTGGCTAATGAAAAACTGTTTTTT	CASSLQGLANEKLFF
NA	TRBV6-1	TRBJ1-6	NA	TGTGCCAGCAGCCTTCCAGGCTTGGAAGATAATTCACCCCTCCACTTT	CASSLPGLEDNSPLHF
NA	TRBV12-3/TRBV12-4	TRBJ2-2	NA	TGTGCCAGCAGTTTCTGGGTCCGCGGCACCGGGGAGCTGTTTTTT	CASSFWVRGTGELFF
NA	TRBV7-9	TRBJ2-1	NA	TGTGCCAGCAGCCAACTGGAGGGAGGACGGGAGCAGTTCTTC	CASSQLEGGREQFF
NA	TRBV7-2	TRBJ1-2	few	TGTGCCAGCAGCTCCCCGGGACCCTATGGCTACACCTTC	CASSSPGPYGYTF